This T cell receptor (beta chain) was found in a study of blood T cells in healthy people across ages. Whole-study context: T cells yielded about one barcoded beta molecule per two cells through template switching. Study results and limitations: TCR beta diversity tracked closely with naive T cell percentage.

This CDR3 is 15 amino acids long. The germline CDR1 and CDR2 sequences are LNHNV and YYDKDF (reference sequence). Trimming removed 3 bases from V and 3 bases from J; junction bases left unmatched: 5. Note on this clonotype: Its cognate antigen is unknown.

Alongside a J-beta primer mix, a sample-barcoded 5' primer served in a second PCR lasting roughly 7 to 11 cycles. Every cDNA molecule bore a tag from a template-switch adaptor containing 12 random nucleotides. TCRdb re-called the 5' RACE reads with MiXCR, one entry per CDR3 protein. This sample has over 1,200,000 distinct CDR3 sequences, with approximately 59% found just once. The sequencing sample was made of blood. V is TRBV15 and J is TRBJ2-7, with 10 positions matching TRBD2. The sequence was collected from a young man in good health. For the CDR3, the DNA is TGTGCCACCAGCAGTTCAGCGGGAGGGGACTACGAGCAGTACTTC. It codes for CATSSSAGGDYEQYF.